The rows below give T cell receptor beta chains drawn from one sample of a study of blood T cell repertoires in COVID-19. Profiling relied on immunoSEQ multiplex PCR, and the TCRdb table lists in-frame clones only, not all of them. This sample has about 280,000 clones; 85% occur once, and the top ten carry 2% to 3%. The sequencing sample was made of PBMCs or T cells enriched from blood (not recorded which). Receptor source: a woman between 45 and 65 years old who had recovered from COVID-19. CDR3s include the opening cysteine and the closing phenylalanine or tryptophan. Fields, in order: J gene, D gene, V gene, clone size, CDR3 DNA, CDR3 protein. A D gene is named only where the DNA matches it firmly. Not all rows give a size; the values are once, few, many and, for expanded clones, a class.

j_call: TRBJ2-1; d_call: -; v_call: TRBV12-3/TRBV12-4; clone_size: once; cdr3_nt: TGTGCCAGCAGTCCCACAGGACCCGAGCAGTTCTTC; cdr3_aa: CASSPTGPEQFF
j_call: TRBJ1-5; d_call: -; v_call: TRBV4-2; clone_size: -; cdr3_nt: TGTGCCAGCAGCCTCGAAGGAAACAGGGCGGCGGGCAATCAGCCCCAGCATTTT; cdr3_aa: CASSLEGNRAAGNQPQHF
j_call: TRBJ1-1; d_call: -; v_call: TRBV7-3; clone_size: -; cdr3_nt: TGTGCCAGCAGCCGCGGGGTGAACACTGAAGCTTTCTTT; cdr3_aa: CASSRGVNTEAFF
j_call: TRBJ1-2; d_call: -; v_call: TRBV2; clone_size: -; cdr3_nt: TGTGCCAGCAGGGCAAGCGGGACTGGGGACTATGGCTACACCTTC; cdr3_aa: CASRASGTGDYGYTF
j_call: TRBJ1-2; d_call: -; v_call: TRBV5-1; clone_size: -; cdr3_nt: TGCGCCAACAGCTCCCTCCAGGGGACCCCTAACTATGGCTACACCTTC; cdr3_aa: CANSSLQGTPNYGYTF
j_call: TRBJ2-2; d_call: -; v_call: TRBV30; clone_size: -; cdr3_nt: TGTGCCTGGAGTGTACAGGGTATTGGGGAGCTGTTTTTT; cdr3_aa: CAWSVQGIGELFF
j_call: TRBJ2-3; d_call: -; v_call: TRBV3-1/TRBV3-2; clone_size: many; cdr3_nt: TGTGCCAGCAGCCACTTCACAGATACGCAGTATTTT; cdr3_aa: CASSHFTDTQYF
j_call: TRBJ2-7; d_call: -; v_call: TRBV6-4; clone_size: -; cdr3_nt: TGTGCCAGCAGCCCTAGCGGACAGGGCGAGCAGTACTTC; cdr3_aa: CASSPSGQGEQYF
j_call: TRBJ2-7; d_call: -; v_call: TRBV7-2; clone_size: -; cdr3_nt: TGTGCCAGCAGCTTAATCTACTACGAGCAGTACTTC; cdr3_aa: CASSLIYYEQYF
j_call: TRBJ1-1; d_call: -; v_call: TRBV9; clone_size: few; cdr3_nt: TGTGCCAGCAGCGTAGATGGGGCCCTGAACACTGAAGCTTTCTTT; cdr3_aa: CASSVDGALNTEAFF
j_call: TRBJ2-1; d_call: -; v_call: TRBV5-1; clone_size: -; cdr3_nt: TGCGCCAGCAGCTTCACCATCGGGACACTATACAATGAGCAGTTCTTC; cdr3_aa: CASSFTIGTLYNEQFF
j_call: TRBJ2-3; d_call: TRBD2; v_call: TRBV10-1; clone_size: -; cdr3_nt: TGCGCCAGCAGTGACCGCGGGAGGGCCCCAGATACGCAGTATTTT; cdr3_aa: CASSDRGRAPDTQYF
j_call: TRBJ1-2; d_call: -; v_call: TRBV19; clone_size: -; cdr3_nt: TGTGCCAGTAGTATAGCGGGAGGGAACTATGGCTACACCTTC; cdr3_aa: CASSIAGGNYGYTF
j_call: TRBJ2-2; d_call: TRBD2; v_call: TRBV5-1; clone_size: -; cdr3_nt: TGCGCCAGCAGCTACCTAAGCGGGAGGGCCGAGGGCGGGGAGCTGTTTTTT; cdr3_aa: CASSYLSGRAEGGELFF
j_call: TRBJ2-7; d_call: TRBD1; v_call: TRBV5-4; clone_size: once; cdr3_nt: TGTGCCAGCAGTACACAGGGGGCGAACTACGAGCAGTACTTC; cdr3_aa: CASSTQGANYEQYF
j_call: TRBJ1-1; d_call: TRBD1; v_call: TRBV10-1; clone_size: once; cdr3_nt: TGCGCCAGCAGCTCGACAGGGAAAGGAGCTTTCTTT; cdr3_aa: CASSSTGKGAFF